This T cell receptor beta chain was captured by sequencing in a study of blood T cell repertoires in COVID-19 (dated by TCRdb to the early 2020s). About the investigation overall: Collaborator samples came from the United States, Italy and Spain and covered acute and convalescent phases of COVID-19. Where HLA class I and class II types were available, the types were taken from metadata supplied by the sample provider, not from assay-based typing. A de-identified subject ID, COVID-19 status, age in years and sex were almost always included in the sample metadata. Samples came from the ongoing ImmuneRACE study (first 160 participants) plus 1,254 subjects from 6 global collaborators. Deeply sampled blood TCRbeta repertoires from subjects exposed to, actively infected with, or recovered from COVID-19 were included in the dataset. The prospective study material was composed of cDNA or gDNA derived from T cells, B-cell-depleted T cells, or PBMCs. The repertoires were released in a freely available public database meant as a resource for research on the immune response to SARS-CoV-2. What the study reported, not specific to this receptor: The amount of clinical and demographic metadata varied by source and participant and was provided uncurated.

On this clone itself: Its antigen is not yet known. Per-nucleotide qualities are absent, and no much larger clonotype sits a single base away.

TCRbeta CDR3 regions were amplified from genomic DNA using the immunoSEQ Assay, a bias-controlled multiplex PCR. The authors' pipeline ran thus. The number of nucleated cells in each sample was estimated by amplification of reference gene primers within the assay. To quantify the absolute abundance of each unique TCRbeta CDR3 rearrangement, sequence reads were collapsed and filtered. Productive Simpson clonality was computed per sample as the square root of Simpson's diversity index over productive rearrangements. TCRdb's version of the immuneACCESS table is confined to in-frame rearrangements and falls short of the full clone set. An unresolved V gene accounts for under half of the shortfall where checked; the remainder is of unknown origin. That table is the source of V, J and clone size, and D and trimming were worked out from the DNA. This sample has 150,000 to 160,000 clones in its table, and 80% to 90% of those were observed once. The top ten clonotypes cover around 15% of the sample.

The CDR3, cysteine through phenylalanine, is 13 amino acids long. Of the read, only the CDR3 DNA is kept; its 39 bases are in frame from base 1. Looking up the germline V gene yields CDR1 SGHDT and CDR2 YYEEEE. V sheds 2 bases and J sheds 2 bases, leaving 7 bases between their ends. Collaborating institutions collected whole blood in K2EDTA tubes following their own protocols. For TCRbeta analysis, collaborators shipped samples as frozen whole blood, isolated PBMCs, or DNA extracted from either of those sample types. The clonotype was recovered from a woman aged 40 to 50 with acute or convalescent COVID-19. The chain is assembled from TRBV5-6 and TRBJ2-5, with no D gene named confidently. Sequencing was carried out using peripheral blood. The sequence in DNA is TGTGCCAGCAGCTTTAACCAGCAAGAGACCCAGTACTTC. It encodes CASSFNQQETQYF.